This T cell receptor (beta chain) was sequenced for a study of CD8 T cells in ankylosing spondylitis. Whole-study results and caveats: The authors reported significant enrichment of disease-linked clones in matched ankylosing spondylitis synovial fluid. CD8+ cells made up the disease-linked clones, which were relatively rare in peripheral blood. Eight highly homologous variants formed a TCR beta motif that appeared characteristic of ankylosing spondylitis blood. Certain motif variants had earlier appeared in reactive arthritis synovial fluid and blood.

The CDR3 has 15 amino acids. The germline CDR1 and CDR2 sequences are SGDLS and YYNGEE. The ends were cut back, 0 bases at V and 3 bases at J, with 12 bases in the middle. Using quantitative 5'-RACE with molecular barcodes, the authors made TCR beta libraries. In TCRdb, the 5' RACE reads were re-called with MiXCR into one record per CDR3 protein. The sample lists 700,000 to 1,000,000 distinct CDR3 sequences, approximately 12% occurring once. Notes on this clonotype: Its antigen is still unknown.

The J gene is TRBJ1-2, the V gene TRBV9, with D maybe TRBD1 (6 bases). Material: blood, either unsorted or a sorted T cell fraction (not recorded which). This TCR derives from a male donor with ankylosing spondylitis. This chain's CDR3 is CASSVDRGAHYGYTF. DNA for the CDR3: TGTGCCAGCAGCGTAGATAGGGGGGCCCACTATGGCTACACCTTC. Filled out from reference TRBV9 and TRBJ1-2, the complete variable domain reads DSGVTQTPKHLITATGQRVTLRCSPRSGDLSVYWYQQSLDQGLQFLIQYYNGEERAKGNILERFSAQQFPDLHSELNLSSLELGDSALYFCASSVDRGAHYGYTFGSGTRLTVV.